This T cell receptor (beta chain) was sequenced in a study of shared clonotypes between healthy human individuals. Overall study: CD8 memory received one plate per donor, CD8 naive two, CD4 memory three and CD4 naive three. Study-level results: Sequencing depth was predicted to influence how clonotypes are shared among donors.

Germline V gene data show CDR1 as SGHKS and CDR2 as YYEKEE (reference sequence). The CDR3 runs 16 residues. The V gene end was trimmed by 3 bases and the J gene end by 3 bases; junction bases not matched to a gene: 8. Repertoires were generated with immunoSEQ multiplex PCR, while TCRdb's copy carries only in-frame clones and drops some. The sample contains 2,100,000 or so clones, more than 90% of which appear only once. Concerning this clone: As yet, its antigen is unknown.

This chain joins TRBV5-5 and TRBJ2-7, with TRBD1 identical over 11 bases. The sequenced material came from naive CD4+ T cells sorted from blood. Described subset: CD45RA+ positively selected. This TCR was sampled from a man aged 18 to 29 in good health. The CDR3 spells CASSSGTGGILYEQYF. The CDR3 region has the DNA TGTGCCAGCAGCTCCGGGACAGGGGGAATTCTCTACGAGCAGTACTTC.